The rows below give T cell receptor beta chains drawn from one sample of a study of blood T cell repertoires in COVID-19. The data were produced by immunoSEQ multiplex PCR, yet TCRdb's version contains in-frame clones alone and is incomplete. The sample has around 320,000 clones; around 90% are singletons. The sequenced sample consisted of peripheral blood. Every receptor here comes from a man aged 18-30 years with active or convalescent COVID-19. Each CDR3 is given with its conserved first and last residue. D genes are given only for firm matches. Clone size is not always given. Where it is, it says once, few, many or a class for expanded clones.

TRBV5-4,NA,TRBJ2-7,NA,CASSLDISYEQYF,TGTGCCAGCAGCTTGGACATCAGCTACGAGCAGTACTTC
TRBV13,NA,TRBJ1-4,NA,CASSWRNRGLLGNEKLFF,TGTGCCAGCAGCTGGCGAAATCGGGGGTTGTTAGGTAATGAAAAACTGTTTTTT
TRBV19,NA,TRBJ2-7,TRBD2,CASSIAMGLAGEQYF,TGTGCCAGTAGTATAGCAATGGGACTAGCGGGGGAGCAGTACTTC
TRBV5-1,NA,TRBJ1-1,NA,CASSLDSQGVLEAFF,TGCGCCAGCAGCTTGGATTCACAGGGAGTTCTTGAAGCTTTCTTT
TRBV2,NA,TRBJ2-3,NA,CASRVRGGVIREYF,TGTGCCAGCCGAGTCCGGGGTGGGGTTATTCGGGAGTATTTT
TRBV6-2/TRBV6-3,once,TRBJ1-5,TRBD1,CASSSQGYNQPQHF,TGTGCCAGCAGTTCACAGGGGTACAATCAGCCCCAGCATTTT
TRBV18,NA,TRBJ1-6,TRBD1,CASSPQTGRGDSPLHF,TGTGCCAGCTCACCCCAGACAGGCAGGGGGGATTCACCCCTCCACTTT
TRBV27,once,TRBJ2-3,NA,CASSTYGTDTQYF,TGTGCCAGCAGCACCTATGGTACAGATACGCAGTATTTT
TRBV3-1/TRBV3-2,once,TRBJ2-7,NA,CASSQTLTTGEYF,TGTGCCAGCAGCCAAACACTGACAACGGGGGAGTACTTC
TRBV6-5,NA,TRBJ1-6,NA,CASRQNSYNSPLHF,TGTGCCAGCAGACAAAACTCCTATAATTCACCCCTCCACTTT
TRBV28,once,TRBJ2-7,NA,CASSSLGLGYEQYF,TGTGCCAGCAGTTCTCTAGGTCTGGGCTACGAGCAGTACTTC
TRBV5-1,NA,TRBJ1-1,NA,CASSLRGEAFF,TGCGCCAGCAGCCTTCGAGGTGAAGCTTTCTTT
TRBV7-9,NA,TRBJ1-2,NA,CASSREGPGGYTF,TGTGCCAGCAGCCGGGAGGGACCTGGTGGCTACACCTTC
TRBV18,NA,TRBJ1-2,NA,CASSVNTGPLGYTF,TGTGCCAGCTCCGTTAACACAGGCCCCCTAGGCTACACCTTC
TRBV2,NA,TRBJ1-1,NA,CASSIADGYTEAFF,TGTGCCAGCAGTATAGCGGACGGCTACACTGAAGCTTTCTTT
TRBV9,once,TRBJ1-3,NA,CASSPGGNTIYF,TGTGCCAGCAGCCCCGGTGGAAACACCATATATTTT
TRBV11-3,many,TRBJ2-3,TRBD2,CASSLGLAGVTDTQYF,TGTGCCAGCAGCTTGGGACTAGCGGGGGTTACAGATACGCAGTATTTT
TRBV6-1,NA,TRBJ1-4,NA,CASSEGTVNNEKLFF,TGTGCCAGCAGTGAAGGGACAGTTAATAATGAAAAACTGTTTTTT
TRBV5-1,NA,TRBJ1-4,TRBD1,CASSFRDRDEKLFF,TGCGCCAGCAGCTTCCGGGACAGGGATGAAAAACTGTTTTTT
TRBV27,NA,TRBJ2-1,TRBD1,CASSFTYRPGTAYNEQFF,TGTGCCAGCAGTTTCACATATCGTCCCGGGACAGCCTACAATGAGCAGTTCTTC
TRBV4-1,NA,TRBJ1-5,TRBD1,CASSQNRGGNQPQHF,TGCGCCAGCAGCCAAAACAGGGGGGGCAATCAGCCCCAGCATTTT
TRBV9,NA,TRBJ2-6,NA,CASSVDTLPGANVLTF,TGTGCCAGCAGCGTAGATACTTTACCTGGGGCCAACGTCCTGACTTTC
TRBV5-1,NA,TRBJ1-2,NA,CASSLRQNYGYTF,TGCGCCAGCAGCTTGAGACAGAACTATGGCTACACCTTC
TRBV9,NA,TRBJ2-1,NA,CASSEGGLSYNEQFF,TGTGCCAGCAGCGAGGGGGGGCTTTCCTACAATGAGCAGTTCTTC
TRBV28,NA,TRBJ2-1,TRBD2,CASSFPGTTAYNEQFF,TGTGCCAGCAGTTTCCCCGGGACTACCGCCTACAATGAGCAGTTCTTC
TRBV9,NA,TRBJ2-1,TRBD2,CASSGAPGLGYNEQFF,TGTGCCAGCAGCGGGGCCCCGGGACTAGGTTACAATGAGCAGTTCTTC
TRBV4-3,NA,TRBJ2-1,TRBD2,CASSQGLAPYNEQFF,TGCGCCAGCAGCCAAGGACTAGCGCCCTACAATGAGCAGTTCTTC
TRBV28,NA,TRBJ1-2,NA,CASRKIGGYTF,TGTGCCAGCAGGAAGATTGGCGGCTACACCTTC
TRBV2,NA,TRBJ2-5,NA,CASSGSPRGTQYF,TGTGCCAGTTCCGGGAGCCCAAGAGGGACCCAGTACTTC
TRBV6-2/TRBV6-3,NA,TRBJ2-7,NA,CASSYSIFGEVPLSYEQYF,TGTGCCAGCAGTTACTCAATATTCGGGGAGGTTCCCCTATCCTACGAGCAGTACTTC
TRBV5-8,NA,TRBJ1-2,TRBD1,CASSWVGQEINYGYTF,TGTGCCAGCAGCTGGGTGGGACAGGAGATCAACTATGGCTACACCTTC
TRBV7-9,NA,TRBJ1-6,NA,CASSLAGGANSPLHF,TGTGCCAGCAGCTTAGCGGGGGGAGCGAATTCACCCCTCCACTTT